The sample holds a few counts of the clone carrying this T cell receptor beta chain. The sample belongs to a study of blood T cells in healthy people across ages. Through a sample-barcoded 5' primer and a J-beta primer mix, a second PCR was run for about 6 to 11 cycles. TCRdb fed the 5' RACE reads into MiXCR, producing one record per CDR3 protein. Of 870,000 or so distinct CDR3 sequences in the sample, 25% to 35% were seen once. Sequencing used blood. The source is a woman of 80 years or more in good health.

This CDR3 is CASRRLWDNYGYTF. CDR3 sequence (DNA): TGTGCCAGCAGAAGGCTGTGGGACAACTATGGCTACACCTTC. The V call is TRBV6-5, the J call TRBJ1-2; a weak D match, TRBD1 (5 bases). CDR3 length equals 14 residues. CDR1 MNHEY and CDR2 SVGAGI come from the germline V gene. V was trimmed by 6 bases and J by 2 bases, leaving 13 bases between them.